This record looks at one TCR beta chain sequence and its context. Sequenced by immunoSEQ multiplex PCR; TCRdb stores in-frame clones only, minus some. The sample lists more than 550,000 clones; around 85% were seen once. Germline CDR1 MNHEY, CDR2 SVGAGI. The CDR3 covers 15 residues. J lost 0 bases, V lost 6 bases, and 8 bases had no gene match. The record originates from a study of shared T cell receptors in the human thymus. A further study also used this sample, focusing on human thymus T cells. That publication notes: Healthy Finnish infants undergoing corrective surgery for congenital heart defects were used as donors. It was from resections taken during corrective heart surgery that the thymus tissue came. Within thymic and blood repertoires, V and J gene usage appeared to be biased. Thymic TCR repertoires of unrelated people reportedly overlapped highly.

Sequenced: thymocytes. The clonotype was recovered from a girl under three years old with a congenital heart defect. The gene calls are TRBV6-5 and TRBJ2-7; 7 bases are shared with TRBD1. CDR3 amino acids: CASSKTGQLSYEQYF. CDR3 sequence (DNA): TGTGCCAGCAGCAAAACGGGACAGCTCTCCTACGAGCAGTACTTC.